Listed here is a single T cell receptor (beta chain). Its antigen is unidentified. These data belong to a study of cytomegalovirus exposure and HLA in healthy donors. Whole-study context: A data release that came early held approximately 85 million unique TCRs from HLA-typed donors. Overall study results and limits: Previous analysis showed most TCR beta V segments were productive about 90% or about 30% of the time. The investigators catalogued 150 to 200 TCR beta chains as cytomegalovirus-associated. Further analysis, carried out later, found HLA-associated TCR beta chains more clonally expanded than equally common other chains.

With 60 Vbeta and 13 Jbeta primers, the PCR was carried out. Assay: immunoSEQ multiplex PCR; the TCRdb copy retains only in-frame clones and omits some. The sample's table shows around 100,000 clones. The CDR3 has 12 residues. V was pared by 3 bases and J by 9 bases, with 9 bases between. Germline CDR1 is MGHRA and CDR2 is YSYEKL. The chain combines TRBV4-1 with TRBJ2-4; TRBD2 might be the D (5 bases). The sequenced material came from PBMCs. The source of this sequence is a woman aged 25 to 45 in good health and CMV-seronegative. The CDR3 coding sequence is TGCGCCAGCAGCCAGCCCGAGGGCATTCAGTACTTC. This encodes CASSQPEGIQYF.